This entry concerns a single TCR beta chain. From blood, roughly 220-550 ng of genomic DNA served as TRB template. This CDR3 is 15 amino acids long. CDR1 SGHRS and CDR2 YFSETQ come from the germline V gene. V lost 5 bases, J lost 5 bases, and 12 bases stayed unmatched. The data were taken from a study of T and B cells in COVID-19 patients. Multiplex PCR with BIOMED2 TRB-A/B primer pools amplified TRB rearrangements. TCRdb re-derived calls from the multiplex PCR reads in MiXCR, one entry per CDR3 protein. Here the sample spans more than 5,500 distinct CDR3 sequences, around 30% being singletons. This sequence originates from a human donor who had recovered from COVID-19. Material: blood. This rearrangement joins TRBV5-1 to TRBJ1-1, with 7 nucleotides matching TRBD1. The CDR3: CASSRQGPDRTEAFF. In DNA form, the CDR3 reads TGCGCCAGCAGTCGACAGGGACCAGATAGGACTGAAGCTTTCTTT.